The clone carrying this T cell receptor beta chain turned up a few times. This specimen comes from a study of blood T cell repertoires in COVID-19. Source study methods: Reference gene primer amplification yielded estimated nucleated cell counts. Profiling relied on immunoSEQ multiplex PCR, and the TCRdb table lists in-frame clones only, not all of them. From that table come the V and J calls and clone size; the DNA was used to work out D and trimming. The sample records about 190,000 clones, more than 60% being singletons. V shed 6 bases and J shed 5 bases, with 17 bases lying between them. The germline CDR1 and CDR2 sequences are MDHEN and SYDVKM. This CDR3 comprises 15 residues.

Sequencing used peripheral blood. V and J are TRBV28 and TRBJ1-5; the D gene is possibly TRBD1 (5 bases). The receptor's source is a man aged 50 to 59 who had recovered from COVID-19. CDR3 in amino acids: CASRGGGFSDQPQHF. CDR3 DNA sequence: TGTGCCAGCAGAGGCGGGGGGTTTTCCGATCAGCCCCAGCATTTT.